Presented here are 24 T cell receptor beta chains from one specimen sequenced in a study of T-cell reconstitution after alpha-beta-depleted transplantation in children. A library of TCRbeta sequences, prepared with unique molecular identifiers, was generated. From the PCR reads, TCRdb called clonotypes with MiXCR, one entry per CDR3 protein. This sample has a few hundred thousand distinct CDR3 sequences, with more than 10% found just once. The source was PBMCs, collected from the stem cell graft. All receptors derive from a human donor who donated a stem cell graft to a child with Fanconi anemia.

The V gene is TRBV14, the J gene TRBJ1-1; tentatively, D is TRBD1 (5 bases). There are 14 residues in the CDR3. The V end lost 3 bases, the J end lost 4 bases, and 12 bases lay between the germline ends. Germline CDR1 reads SGHDN; CDR2 reads FVKESK. DNA of the CDR3: TGTGCCAGCAGCCAGGTGGGAGGGGCCACTGAAGCTTTCTTT. This codes for CASSQVGGATEAFF.

This chain links TRBV5-1 with TRBJ2-6, with 7 bases lining up with TRBD1. V lost 8 bases and J lost 0; bases outside the gene matches: 11. Germline V gene lookup returns CDR1 SGHRS and CDR2 YFSETQ. This CDR3 spans 17 amino acids. CDR3 in DNA: TGCGCCAGTATGACAGGGCCCGCTAGCTCTGGGGCCAACGTCCTGACTTTC. It codes for CASMTGPASSGANVLTF.

This clonotype was observed at least ten times. V is TRBV12-3 or TRBV12-4 and J is TRBJ2-5, with 7 positions matching TRBD1. Germline trimming cut 5 bases from V and 3 bases from J; bases unmatched to any gene: 6. There are 14 residues in the CDR3. CDR3 DNA: TGTGCCAGCAGTAAGACAGGGACGGAAGAGACCCAGTACTTC. This gives the protein CASSKTGTEETQYF.

This clonotype was seen only a few times. This chain joins TRBV5-4 and TRBJ2-1; 9 bases fit TRBD2. CDR1 and CDR2 (germline): SGHNT, YYREEE (reference sequence). CDR3 size: 17 residues. Unmatched junction bases numbered 9, after V lost 0 bases and J lost 5 bases. In DNA form, the CDR3 reads TGTGCCAGCAGCTTGGTGGGGCGGGGGGGCGGACACAATGAGCAGTTCTTC. Protein product: CASSLVGRGGGHNEQFF.

This clonotype was detected many times. The V and J genes are TRBV27 and TRBJ2-1, with D unclear. The CDR3 length is 13 residues. Trimming took off 5 bases at V and 3 bases at J, with 8 bases between the two ends. Germline V lookup: CDR1 MNHEY, CDR2 SMNVEV (reference sequence). This chain's CDR3 is CASSPARYNEQFF. CDR3 sequence (DNA): TGTGCCAGCAGTCCCGCCCGCTACAATGAGCAGTTCTTC.

Many counts were recorded for this clonotype. The J gene is TRBJ2-5, the V gene TRBV5-6, with D possibly TRBD1 on 5 matching bases. Germline CDR1 SGHDT, CDR2 YYEEEE. The CDR3 runs to 14 residues. Between the trimmed V and J ends, which lost 0 bases and 2 bases, there was a span of 8 bases. This CDR3 reads CASSLAGLQETQYF. The CDR3 DNA is TGTGCCAGCAGCTTGGCAGGGTTACAAGAGACCCAGTACTTC.

The J gene is TRBJ2-5, the V gene TRBV30, with 7 positions matching TRBD2. Germline V CDR1 and CDR2: GTSNPN, SVGIG (reference sequence). J gave up 4 bases and V 5 bases, and 1 base lay outside the gene matches. This CDR3 has 11 amino acids. CDR3 sequence reads: CAWGGGETQYF. The CDR3 DNA is TGTGCCTGGGGGGGGGGAGAGACCCAGTACTTC.

The chain joins TRBV29-1 to TRBJ1-1; 7 bases are a match to TRBD1. The V segment lost 5 bases and the J segment 7 bases; nucleotides outside the gene matches: 13. This CDR3 region has 14 residues. The germline V gene has CDR1 SQVTM and CDR2 ANQGSEA. This CDR3 is CSVLPGGSKLEAFF. DNA for the CDR3: TGCAGCGTTCTCCCAGGGGGTAGTAAACTTGAAGCTTTCTTT.

The chain carries TRBV4-3 and TRBJ2-1, with TRBD1 matching over 7 bases. In germline, CDR1 is LGHNA, CDR2 YSLEER. J lost 5 bases, V lost 0 bases, and 10 bases had no gene match. The CDR3 runs to 17 residues. CDR3: CASSQDFGDRANNEQFF. For the CDR3, the DNA is TGCGCCAGCAGCCAAGATTTCGGTGACAGGGCCAACAATGAGCAGTTCTTC.

The table lists this clonotype with many counts. The chain links TRBV14 to TRBJ2-1; 8 bases fit TRBD2. Germline CDR1 and CDR2: SGHDN and FVKESK. Trimming removed 0 bases from V and 8 bases from J; junction bases left unmatched: 12. This CDR3 has 17 residues. The CDR3 sequence: CASSQDRGGWRRDEQFF. CDR3 nucleotides: TGTGCCAGCAGCCAAGATCGGGGGGGCTGGCGCCGCGATGAGCAGTTCTTC.

This clonotype was counted between two and nine times. The J gene is TRBJ2-1, the V gene TRBV7-7; 8 bases match TRBD1. V was pared by 5 bases and J by 0 bases, with 6 bases of the junction left unmatched. The CDR3 runs to 16 residues. Germline V CDR1 and CDR2: SSHAT, FNYEAQ (reference sequence). DNA for the CDR3: TGTGCCAGCAGCCCAAGACAGGGGCTCTCCTACAATGAGCAGTTCTTC. Translated: CASSPRQGLSYNEQFF. Looking up the rest from reference TRBV7-7 and TRBJ2-1 gives the full variable domain: GAGVSQSPRYKVTKRGQDVTLRCDPISSHATLYWYQQALGQGPEFLTYFNYEAQPDKSGLPSDRFSAERPEGSISTLTIQRTEQRDSAMYRCASSPRQGLSYNEQFFGPGTRLTVL.

The gene calls are TRBV5-1 and TRBJ1-2, with D uncertain. The CDR3 runs to 14 residues. Looked up from germline, CDR1 is SGHRS and CDR2 is YFSETQ. The germline V and J ends were trimmed by 4 bases and 2 bases, with 12 bases remaining between them. As DNA, the CDR3 is TGCGCCAGCAGCGTTATTGGAAAAAACTATGGCTACACCTTC. Residues: CASSVIGKNYGYTF.

This clonotype has more than one count but fewer than ten. V usage is TRBV20-1 and J usage is TRBJ2-5; D gene unclear. The germline V gene encodes CDR1 DFQATT and CDR2 SNEGSKA (reference sequence). With 0 bases removed from V and 4 bases from J, the gap between germline ends came to 9 bases. The CDR3 contains 13 residues. Written as DNA, the CDR3 is TGCAGTGCTAGAGATCCAAGGGCAGAGACCCAGTACTTC. Encoded protein: CSARDPRAETQYF.

The chain has TRBV7-2 and TRBJ1-6, with unresolved D. The CDR3 totals 15 residues. Germline V gene data show CDR1 as SGHTA and CDR2 as FQGNSA. The V gene lost 4 bases and the J gene lost 5 bases, with 12 bases spanning the gap. The CDR3 here is CASSSLGRDNSPLHF. In DNA, the CDR3 is TGTGCCAGCAGCTCTCTAGGCAGAGATAATTCACCCCTCCACTTT.

CDR3 sequence: CASSFTEGETQYF. CDR3 in DNA: TGTGCCAGCAGCTTCACCGAGGGGGAGACCCAGTACTTC. V gene TRBV7-9 combines with J gene TRBJ2-5, with D possibly called TRBD1 or TRBD2 (5 bases each). CDR3 length equals 13 residues. Germline loops: CDR1 SEHNR, CDR2 FQNEAQ (reference sequence). The ends were cut back, 3 bases at V and 5 bases at J, with 10 bases in the middle.

The sample holds a few counts of this clonotype. The chain recombines TRBV6-2 or TRBV6-3 with TRBJ2-3; D tentatively reads TRBD1 or TRBD2 (6 bases each). Germline V gives CDR1 MNHEY, CDR2 SVGEGT. The CDR3 length is 17 residues. Trimming left V 2 bases short and J 5 bases short, with 20 bases between. CDR3: CASSYPRAGGAVDTQYF. The CDR3 coding sequence is TGTGCCAGCAGTTACCCCCGGGCCGGGGGCGCGGTAGATACGCAGTATTTT.

The genes are TRBV7-9 and TRBJ2-1; D assignment may be TRBD1 or TRBD2 (5 bases each). Trimming took 7 bases from V and 8 from J, leaving 18 bases between them. Per germline, CDR1 SEHNR and CDR2 FQNEAQ (reference sequence). The CDR3 covers 14 residues. CDR3 protein: CASTPPGLLDEQFF. The CDR3, as DNA: TGTGCCAGCACCCCCCCGGGGCTCTTGGATGAGCAGTTCTTC.

This clonotype was observed many times. The genes are TRBV11-2 and TRBJ1-3, with TRBD1 matching 7 bases. Looked up from germline, CDR1 is SGHAT and CDR2 is FQNNGV. The V segment lost 5 bases and the J segment 3 bases; nucleotides outside the gene matches: 7. The CDR3 spans 15 residues. CDR3 in DNA: TGTGCCAGCAGCGCCAGGGGGACGCGTGGAAACACCATATATTTT. Protein: CASSARGTRGNTIYF. Full variable domain (remainder filled in from reference TRBV11-2 and TRBJ1-3): EAGVAQSPRYKIIEKRQSVAFWCNPISGHATLYWYQQILGQGPKLLIQFQNNGVVDDSQLPKDRFSAERLKGVDSTLKIQPAKLEDSAVYLCASSARGTRGNTIYFGEGSWLTVV.

This clonotype showed up many times. The chain combines TRBV12-3 or TRBV12-4 with TRBJ2-3; D remains unclear. This CDR3 has 14 amino acids. V dropped 2 bases and J dropped 5 bases, with 11 bases sitting between them. The CDR3 sequence is CASSLSTLGDTQYF. DNA of the CDR3: TGTGCCAGCAGTTTAAGTACGCTTGGAGATACGCAGTATTTT.

This clonotype was found a few times. The rearrangement joins TRBV7-2 to TRBJ2-7; 12 bases agree with TRBD1. Trimming cost V 5 bases and J 7 bases; bases outside gene matches: 9. The CDR3 covers 15 residues. Germline V gene data show CDR1 as SGHTA and CDR2 as FQGNSA. DNA of the CDR3: TGTGCCAGCAGCCTGACTGGGGACAGGGGGCGTGAGCAGTACTTC. It codes for CASSLTGDRGREQYF.

Here the CDR3 DNA reads TGTGCCAGCAGCTTAGGGCTAGCAGGGACCCAGTACTTC. Translation gives CASSLGLAGTQYF. This chain uses TRBV7-9 with TRBJ2-5, with D possibly being TRBD2 (5 bases). Germline V gene data show CDR1 as SEHNR and CDR2 as FQNEAQ (reference sequence). This CDR3 contains 13 residues. V was clipped by 1 base and J by 7 bases, with 10 bases between them.

In its sample, this clonotype was seen a few times. The chain recombines TRBV5-6 with TRBJ2-5; 8 bases line up with TRBD2. The germline gives CDR1 SGHDT, CDR2 YYEEEE. This CDR3 region has 13 residues. With V trimmed by 4 bases and J by 5 bases, 4 bases remained unmatched. CDR3 region: CASSPGLEETQYF. For the CDR3, the DNA is TGTGCCAGCAGCCCGGGACTAGAGGAGACCCAGTACTTC.

This clonotype was counted a few times. The rearrangement joins TRBV5-1 to TRBJ1-2; D gene ambiguous. Per germline, CDR1 SGHRS and CDR2 YFSETQ. V gave up 4 bases and J gave up 1 base, with 11 bases separating them. There are 14 residues in the CDR3. CDR3 amino acids: CASSVNQDNYGYTF. In DNA, the CDR3 is TGCGCCAGCAGCGTGAACCAAGATAACTATGGCTACACCTTC.

This clonotype was observed at least ten times. The chain links TRBV5-1 to TRBJ2-3, with 8 bases identical to TRBD2. Germline lookup yields CDR1 SGHRS and CDR2 YFSETQ. The CDR3 has 15 residues. J lost 1 base, V lost 0 bases, and 1 base had no gene match. The CDR3 here is CASSLGGGRTDTQYF. The CDR3 nucleotides are TGCGCCAGCAGCTTGGGCGGGGGGCGCACAGATACGCAGTATTTT.